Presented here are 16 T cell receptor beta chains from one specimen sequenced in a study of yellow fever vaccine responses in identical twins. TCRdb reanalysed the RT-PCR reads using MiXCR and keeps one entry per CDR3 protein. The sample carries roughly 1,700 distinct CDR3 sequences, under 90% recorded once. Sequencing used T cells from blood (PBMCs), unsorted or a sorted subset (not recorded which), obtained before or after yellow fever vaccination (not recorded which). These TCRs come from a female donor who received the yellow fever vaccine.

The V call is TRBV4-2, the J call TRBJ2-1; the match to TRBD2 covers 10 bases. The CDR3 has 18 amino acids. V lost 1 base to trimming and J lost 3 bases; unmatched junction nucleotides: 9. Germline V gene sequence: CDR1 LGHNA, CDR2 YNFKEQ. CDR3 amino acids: CASSQVSSGGPDYNEQFF. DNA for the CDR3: TGTGCCAGCAGCCAAGTGAGTAGCGGGGGGCCTGACTACAATGAGCAGTTCTTC.

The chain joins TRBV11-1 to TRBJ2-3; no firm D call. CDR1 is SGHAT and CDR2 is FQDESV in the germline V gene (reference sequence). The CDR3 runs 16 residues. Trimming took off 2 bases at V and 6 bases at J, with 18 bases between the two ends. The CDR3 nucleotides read TGTGCCAGCAGCTTACGTTCTTACGAAATCAGGGATACGCAGTATTTT. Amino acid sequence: CASSLRSYEIRDTQYF.

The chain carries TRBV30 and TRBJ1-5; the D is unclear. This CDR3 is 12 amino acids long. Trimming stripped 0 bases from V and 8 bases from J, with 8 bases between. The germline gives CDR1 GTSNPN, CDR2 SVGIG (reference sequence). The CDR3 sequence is CAWSVLGKPQHF. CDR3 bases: TGTGCCTGGAGTGTACTGGGGAAGCCCCAGCATTTT.

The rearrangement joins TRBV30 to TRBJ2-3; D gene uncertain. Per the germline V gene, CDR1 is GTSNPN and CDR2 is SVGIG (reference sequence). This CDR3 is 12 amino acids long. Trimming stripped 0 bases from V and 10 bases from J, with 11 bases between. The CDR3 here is CAWSVSGSAQYF. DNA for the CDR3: TGTGCCTGGAGTGTTTCGGGCTCGGCGCAGTATTTT.

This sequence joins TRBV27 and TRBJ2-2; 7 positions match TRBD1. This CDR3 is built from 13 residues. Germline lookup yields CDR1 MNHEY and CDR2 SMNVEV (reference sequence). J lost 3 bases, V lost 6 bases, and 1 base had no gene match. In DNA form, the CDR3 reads TGTGCCAGCAGAACAGGGGACACCGGGGAGCTGTTTTTT. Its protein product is CASRTGDTGELFF.

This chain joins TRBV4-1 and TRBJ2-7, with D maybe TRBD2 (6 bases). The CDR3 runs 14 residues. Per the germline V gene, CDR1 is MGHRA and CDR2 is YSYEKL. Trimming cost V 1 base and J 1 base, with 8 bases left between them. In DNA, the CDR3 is TGCGCCAGCAGCCAAGGGGACTCGTCCTACGAGCAGTACTTC. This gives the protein CASSQGDSSYEQYF.

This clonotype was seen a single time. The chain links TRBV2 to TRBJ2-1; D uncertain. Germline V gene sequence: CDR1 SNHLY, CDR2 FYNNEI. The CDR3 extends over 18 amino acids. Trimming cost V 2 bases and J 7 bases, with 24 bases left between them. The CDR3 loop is CASSETVIFVGRKNEQFF. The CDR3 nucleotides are TGTGCCAGCAGTGAAACGGTTATTTTTGTGGGCCGGAAAAATGAGCAGTTCTTC.

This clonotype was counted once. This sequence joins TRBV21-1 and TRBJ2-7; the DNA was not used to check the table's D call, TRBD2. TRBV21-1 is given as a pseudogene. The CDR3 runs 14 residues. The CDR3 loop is CASSKVVTSVEQYF. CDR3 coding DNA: TGTGCCAGCAGCAAAGTGGTCACTAGCGTCGAGCAGTACTTC.

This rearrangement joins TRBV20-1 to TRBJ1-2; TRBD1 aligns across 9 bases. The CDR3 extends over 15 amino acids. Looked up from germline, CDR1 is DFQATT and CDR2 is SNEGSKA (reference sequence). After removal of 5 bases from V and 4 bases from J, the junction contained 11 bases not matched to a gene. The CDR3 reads CSASLRDRATYGYTF. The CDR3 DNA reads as TGCAGTGCTTCCTTACGGGACAGGGCTACCTATGGCTACACCTTC.

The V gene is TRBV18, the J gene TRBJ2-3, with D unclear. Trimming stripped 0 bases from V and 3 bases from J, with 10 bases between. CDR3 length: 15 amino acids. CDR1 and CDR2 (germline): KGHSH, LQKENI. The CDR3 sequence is CASSPPGPSTDTQYF. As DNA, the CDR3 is TGTGCCAGCTCACCACCGGGCCCTTCTACAGATACGCAGTATTTT.

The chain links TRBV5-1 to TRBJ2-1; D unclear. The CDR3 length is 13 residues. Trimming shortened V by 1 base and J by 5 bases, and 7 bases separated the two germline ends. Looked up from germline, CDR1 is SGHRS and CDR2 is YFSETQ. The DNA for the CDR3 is TGCGCCAGCAGCTTGAACAGAAACAATGAGCAGTTCTTC. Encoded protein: CASSLNRNNEQFF. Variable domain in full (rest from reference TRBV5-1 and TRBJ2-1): KAGVTQTPRYLIKTRGQQVTLSCSPISGHRSVSWYQQTPGQGLQFLFEYFSETQRNKGNFPGRFSGRQFSNSRSEMNVSTLELGDSALYLCASSLNRNNEQFFGPGTRLTVL.

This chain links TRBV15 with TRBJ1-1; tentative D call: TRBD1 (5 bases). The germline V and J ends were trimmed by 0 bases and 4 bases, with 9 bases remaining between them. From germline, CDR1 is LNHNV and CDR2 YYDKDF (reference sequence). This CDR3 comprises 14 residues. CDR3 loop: CATSRDRESTEAFF. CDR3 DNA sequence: TGTGCCACCAGCAGAGACAGGGAGAGCACTGAAGCTTTCTTT.

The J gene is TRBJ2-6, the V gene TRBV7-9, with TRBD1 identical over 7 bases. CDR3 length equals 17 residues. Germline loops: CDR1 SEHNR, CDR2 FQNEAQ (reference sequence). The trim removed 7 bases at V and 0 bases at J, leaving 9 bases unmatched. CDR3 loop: CASILDRPRSGANVLTF. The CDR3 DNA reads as TGTGCCAGCATCCTGGACAGGCCTCGCTCTGGGGCCAACGTCCTGACTTTC. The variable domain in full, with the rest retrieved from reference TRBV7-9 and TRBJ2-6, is DTGVSQNPRHKITKRGQNVTFRCDPISEHNRLYWYRQTLGQGPEFLTYFQNEAQLEKSRLLSDRFSAERPKGSFSTLEIQRTEQGDSAMYLCASILDRPRSGANVLTFGAGSRLTVL.

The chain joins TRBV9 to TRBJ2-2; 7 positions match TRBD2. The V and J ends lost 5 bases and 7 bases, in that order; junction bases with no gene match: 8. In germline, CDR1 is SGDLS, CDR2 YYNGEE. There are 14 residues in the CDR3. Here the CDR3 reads CASRSGAGDGELFF. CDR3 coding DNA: TGTGCCAGCAGGTCGGGTGCGGGGGACGGGGAGCTGTTTTTT. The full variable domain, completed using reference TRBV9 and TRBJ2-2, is DSGVTQTPKHLITATGQRVTLRCSPRSGDLSVYWYQQSLDQGLQFLIQYYNGEERAKGNILERFSAQQFPDLHSELNLSSLELGDSALYFCASRSGAGDGELFFGEGSRLTVL.

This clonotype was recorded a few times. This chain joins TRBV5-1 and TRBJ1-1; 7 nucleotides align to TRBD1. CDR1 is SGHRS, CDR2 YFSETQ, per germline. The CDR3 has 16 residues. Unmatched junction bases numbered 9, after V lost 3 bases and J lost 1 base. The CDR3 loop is CASSYTGASPNTEAFF. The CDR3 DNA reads TGCGCCAGCAGCTACACAGGGGCAAGCCCGAACACTGAAGCTTTCTTT.

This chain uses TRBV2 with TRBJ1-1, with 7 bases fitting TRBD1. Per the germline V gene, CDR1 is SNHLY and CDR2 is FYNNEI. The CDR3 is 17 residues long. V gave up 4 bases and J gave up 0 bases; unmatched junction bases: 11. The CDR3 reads CASSVRRTGLMNTEAFF. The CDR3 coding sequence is TGTGCCAGCAGTGTCCGAAGGACAGGACTCATGAACACTGAAGCTTTCTTT.